These 18 T cell receptor beta chains were all obtained from the same sample, sequenced in a study of molecular identifiers for immune sequencing clone quantification. Using its own MiXCR run on the PCR reads, TCRdb lists one record per CDR3 protein. Of about 640,000 distinct CDR3 sequences in the sample, 15% to 20% were seen once. The sequenced sample consisted of naive CD8+ T cells from blood, with Jurkat cell RNA spiked in. Indicated subset: FACS-sorted CD8+CD4-CCR7+CD45RA+ naive T cells. These receptors were taken from a human donor in good health. Some libraries in this study had Jurkat cell RNA spiked in.

This clonotype occurred once. One end of the junction does not line up with germline, which may come from a read error. This sequence joins TRBV6-6 and TRBJ2-5, with TRBD2 matching over 8 bases. The CDR3 length is 15 residues. Germline values: CDR1 MNHNY, CDR2 SVGAGI (reference sequence). DNA for the CDR3: TGTGCCAGCAGTTACCCCGGGGGGGGAGGAGAGACCCGGTACTTC. As protein: CASSYPGGGGETRYF.

Many counts were recorded for this clonotype. V gene TRBV3-1 combines with J gene TRBJ2-5; no clear D. The CDR3 spans 14 residues. Germline V gene lookup returns CDR1 LGHDT and CDR2 YNNKEL (reference sequence). The V gene lost 3 bases and the J gene lost 0 bases, with 8 bases spanning the gap. CDR3 protein: CASSHDAYQETQYF. The CDR3 nucleotides read TGTGCCAGCAGCCACGACGCGTACCAAGAGACCCAGTACTTC.

In this sample, this clonotype turned up a few times. The gene calls are TRBV10-3 and TRBJ2-5, with D uncertain. This CDR3 contains 18 residues. Trimming took off 3 bases at V and 2 bases at J, with 22 bases between the two ends. In germline, CDR1 is ENHRY, CDR2 SYGVKD. CDR3 sequence: CAISESRLGFTIQETQYF. The CDR3 coding sequence is TGTGCCATCAGTGAAAGTAGGCTAGGTTTCACTATACAAGAGACCCAGTACTTC.

Points on this clonotype: Likely a read error: the CDR3 ends without its conserved phenylalanine or tryptophan. The chain recombines TRBV7-2 with TRBJ1-2; D is uncertain. V was clipped by 2 bases and J by 4 bases, with 11 bases between them. This CDR3 is built from 14 residues. CDR1 is SGHTA, CDR2 FQGNSA, per germline. The CDR3 reads CASSLFGDPYGYTL. The CDR3 nucleotides read TGTGCCAGCAGCTTATTTGGGGATCCCTATGGCTACACCTTG.

This clonotype was counted at least ten times. The gene calls are TRBV7-9 and TRBJ2-3, with TRBD2 as a possible D gene (5 bases). V was shortened by 0 bases and J by 6 bases, with 16 bases between the two germline ends. This CDR3 has 16 residues. Per germline, CDR1 SEHNR and CDR2 FQNEAQ (reference sequence). The CDR3 DNA follows: TGTGCCAGCAGCTTAGCCGGAGCGGAGGAGCACGATACGCAGTATTTT. Its translation: CASSLAGAEEHDTQYF.

A word on this clonotype: This may stem from a read error, because a much larger clone lies one nucleotide away. V is TRBV7-9 and J is TRBJ2-3; D uncertain. Trimming took off 5 bases at V and 2 bases at J, with 11 bases between the two ends. Looked up from germline, CDR1 is SEHNR and CDR2 is FQNEAQ (reference sequence). The CDR3 length is 14 residues. The DNA for the CDR3 is TGTGCCAGCAGCACCTGGACCCCCACAGATACGCAGTATTTT. It encodes CASSTWTPTDTQYF.

The chain is built from TRBV4-1 and TRBJ2-3; perhaps D is TRBD1 or TRBD2 (5 bases each). The CDR3 is made up of 17 amino acids. Trimming took off 5 bases at V and 2 bases at J, with 20 bases between the two ends. Germline V gene sequence: CDR1 MGHRA, CDR2 YSYEKL. The CDR3 protein is CASSYRARDRNTDTQYF. The CDR3 DNA reads as TGCGCCAGCAGCTACCGGGCCCGGGACCGTAACACAGATACGCAGTATTTT.

At least ten counts were recorded for this clonotype. J is TRBJ2-1 and V is TRBV18; 9 positions match TRBD1. V lost 0 bases, J lost 10 bases, and 4 bases stayed unmatched. CDR3 length: 14 residues. The V gene's germline CDR1 is KGHSH and CDR2 LQKENI. CDR3 amino acids: CASSPPLGQGEQFF. The DNA of the CDR3 is TGTGCCAGCTCACCACCACTAGGACAGGGGGAGCAGTTCTTC.

This clonotype was seen ten or more times. This chain uses TRBV7-9 with TRBJ2-7, with D perhaps TRBD2 (6 bases). CDR1 is SEHNR and CDR2 is FQNEAQ in the germline V gene (reference sequence). The CDR3 is 13 residues long. V was shortened by 4 bases and J by 4 bases, with 11 bases between the two germline ends. The CDR3 sequence: CASSSPGGYEQYF. CDR3 DNA sequence: TGTGCCAGCAGCTCGCCCGGGGGATACGAGCAGTACTTC.

This clonotype showed up just a few times. The genes are TRBV5-6 and TRBJ1-1, with 7 bases identical to TRBD1. Unmatched junction bases numbered 6, after V lost 2 bases and J lost 5 bases. The germline V gene encodes CDR1 SGHDT and CDR2 YYEEEE. The CDR3 contains 14 residues. This chain's CDR3 is CASSFTGESTEAFF. The CDR3 bases are TGTGCCAGCAGCTTCACAGGGGAGAGTACTGAAGCTTTCTTT.

At least ten counts were recorded for this clonotype. J is TRBJ1-4 and V is TRBV6-5, with D maybe TRBD1 (5 bases). CDR1 and CDR2 from the germline V gene are MNHEY and SVGAGI. The CDR3 has 15 residues. The V and J ends lost 5 bases and 0 bases respectively, with 10 bases between them. CDR3 sequence reads: CASSTRQSTNEKLFF. The CDR3 DNA sequence: TGTGCCAGCAGTACCCGACAGTCAACTAATGAAAAACTGTTTTTT.

Comments on this clonotype: Possible read error: a much larger clone is one base away. This chain links TRBV28 with TRBJ1-5, with a weak D call TRBD1 (6 bases). This CDR3 comprises 13 residues. Germline V gene lookup returns CDR1 MDHEN and CDR2 SYDVKM. CDR3 coding DNA: TGTGTCAGCAGTCCACAGGGTTATCAGCCCCAGCATTTT. The encoded protein is CVSSPQGYQPQHF. Using reference TRBV28 and TRBJ1-5 for the parts outside the CDR3, the full variable domain is DVKVTQSSRYLVKRTGEKVFLECVQDMDHENMFWYRQDPGLGLRLIYFSYDVKMKEKGDIPEGYSVSREKKERFSLILESASTNQTSMYLCVSSPQGYQPQHFGDGTRLSIL.

At least ten counts were recorded for this clonotype. The chain joins TRBV7-9 to TRBJ2-7, with 7 bases that match TRBD2. Losses at the gene ends were 5 bases for V and 5 bases for J; bases not matched to a gene: 9. CDR1 is SEHNR, CDR2 FQNEAQ, per germline (reference sequence). The CDR3 totals 14 residues. DNA of the CDR3: TGTGCCAGCAGCGCCCCGGGACTAACAAACGAGCAGTACTTC. It translates to CASSAPGLTNEQYF.

This clonotype has a count of ten or more. The V gene is TRBV5-6, the J gene TRBJ2-3, with 8 bases aligning to TRBD1. Germline trimming cut 0 bases from V and 4 bases from J; bases unmatched to any gene: 1. This CDR3 is built from 14 residues. Germline loops: CDR1 SGHDT, CDR2 YYEEEE. CDR3: CASSLVTGADTQYF. Written as DNA, the CDR3 is TGTGCCAGCAGCTTGGTGACAGGGGCAGATACGCAGTATTTT.

Ten or more counts support this clonotype. V and J are TRBV30 and TRBJ2-3; D assignment may be TRBD1 or TRBD2 (5 bases each). Germline V gene sequence: CDR1 GTSNPN, CDR2 SVGIG (reference sequence). This CDR3 has 17 amino acids. With 3 bases removed from V and 3 bases from J, the gap between germline ends came to 22 bases. The CDR3 loop is CAWRTGVGRAGTDTQYF. The DNA for the CDR3 is TGTGCCTGGAGGACCGGGGTGGGGCGGGCCGGGACAGATACGCAGTATTTT.

The sample holds a few counts of this clonotype. The J gene is TRBJ1-4, the V gene TRBV20-1; D unresolved. CDR1 is DFQATT and CDR2 is SNEGSKA in the germline V gene (reference sequence). The CDR3 loop spans 15 amino acids. Trimming pared 0 bases from V and 7 bases from J, leaving 15 bases between. CDR3 in DNA: TGCAGTGCTAGAGATCACACACTAGAGGGTGAAAAACTGTTTTTT. Protein product: CSARDHTLEGEKLFF.

In its sample, this clonotype was seen many times. The rearrangement joins TRBV28 to TRBJ2-7; 9 bases are a match to TRBD1. The CDR3 has 17 residues. J was trimmed by 0 bases and V by 2 bases; bases with no gene match: 8. From germline, CDR1 is MDHEN and CDR2 SYDVKM. The CDR3 DNA is TGTGCCAGCAGTTTAATGGACAGGGGCCTTAGCTCCTACGAGCAGTACTTC. Translation gives CASSLMDRGLSSYEQYF.

This clonotype appeared many times. The chain is built from TRBV7-9 and TRBJ1-1, with a weak D call TRBD1 (5 bases). Deletions cut 2 bases from V and 2 bases from J, with 9 bases between. The CDR3 sequence is 14 residues long. Germline V CDR1 and CDR2: SEHNR, FQNEAQ (reference sequence). The CDR3 protein is CASSLIDRNTEAFF. CDR3 DNA: TGTGCCAGCAGCTTAATCGACAGAAACACTGAAGCTTTCTTT.